This entry lists 25 T cell receptor beta chains sequenced from one sample in a study of cytomegalovirus exposure and HLA in healthy donors. This PCR relied on a set of 60 Vbeta primers and 13 Jbeta primers. Using immunoSEQ multiplex PCR, the repertoire was profiled, and TCRdb retains in-frame clones only, with some absent. Among about 130,000 clones, around 80% were seen once, and the ten largest hold 1.8%. The source material was PBMCs. The source is a middle-aged woman in good health and CMV-seronegative.

The genes are TRBV7-9 and TRBJ2-6; 7 bases line up with TRBD1. The CDR3 has 16 amino acids. In germline, CDR1 is SEHNR, CDR2 FQNEAQ (reference sequence). V shed 5 bases, J shed 2 bases, and the junction held 6 bases outside the gene matches. CDR3 amino acids: CASSESGQPGANVLTF. The CDR3 DNA reads as TGTGCCAGCAGCGAATCGGGACAGCCTGGGGCCAACGTCCTGACTTTC.

The V call is TRBV5-4, the J call TRBJ2-3; 7 bases agree with TRBD1. Trimming removed 4 bases from V and 1 base from J; junction bases left unmatched: 9. This CDR3 has 16 residues. The germline CDR1 and CDR2 sequences are SGHNT and YYREEE (reference sequence). CDR3: CASSPRSTGRTDTQYF. The CDR3 DNA follows: TGTGCCAGCAGCCCACGATCGACAGGGCGCACAGATACGCAGTATTTT.

The chain carries TRBV7-9 and TRBJ1-1; TRBD1 matches 8 bases. The CDR3 runs to 16 residues. In germline, CDR1 is SEHNR, CDR2 FQNEAQ (reference sequence). The V and J ends lost 5 bases and 5 bases, in that order; junction bases with no gene match: 13. CDR3 residues: CASSPTGGAGITEAFF. The CDR3 region has the DNA TGTGCCAGCAGCCCAACAGGGGGTGCGGGTATTACTGAAGCTTTCTTT.

Concerning this clone: One junction end does not reproduce the germline sequence, and a read error may be involved. This chain connects TRBV2 to TRBJ2-6, with 9 bases fitting TRBD1. Germline-derived CDR1 and CDR2 are SNHLY and FYNNEI. This CDR3 is 18 amino acids long. The CDR3 sequence is CASRVSGQGYSGANGLTF. As DNA, the CDR3 is TGTGCCAGCAGAGTCTCGGGACAGGGTTACTCTGGGGCCAACGGCCTGACTTTC.

The genes are TRBV30 and TRBJ2-7; 11 bases agree with TRBD2. V lost 3 bases to trimming and J lost 3 bases; unmatched junction nucleotides: 10. The CDR3 contains 16 residues. CDR1 is GTSNPN and CDR2 is SVGIG in the germline V gene (reference sequence). CDR3 bases: TGTGCCTGGAGCGTCGAGGGACTAGCGGTAATCTACGAGCAGTACTTC. This encodes CAWSVEGLAVIYEQYF.

The chain uses TRBV29-1 and TRBJ1-2; D might be TRBD1 (5 bases). The V gene lost 1 base and the J gene lost 8 bases, with 17 bases spanning the gap. Germline V gene data show CDR1 as SQVTM and CDR2 as ANQGSEA. The CDR3 covers 14 residues. The CDR3 spells CSVEGLGQGRGYTF. The CDR3 nucleotides read TGCAGCGTTGAAGGACTGGGTCAGGGTCGCGGCTACACCTTC.

This rearrangement joins TRBV7-2 to TRBJ2-3, with 9 positions matching TRBD2. After removal of 1 base from V and 4 bases from J, the junction contained 6 bases not matched to a gene. Germline CDR1 is SGHTA and CDR2 is FQGNSA. This CDR3 has 16 residues. The CDR3 sequence: CASSLVSGGGSDTQYF. DNA of the CDR3: TGTGCCAGCAGCTTAGTTAGCGGGGGTGGGTCAGATACGCAGTATTTT. The full variable domain, rest sourced from reference TRBV7-2 and TRBJ2-3, is GAGVSQSPSNKVTEKGKDVELRCDPISGHTALYWYRQSLGQGLEFLIYFQGNSAPDKSGLPSDRFSAERTGGSVSTLTIQRTQQEDSAVYLCASSLVSGGGSDTQYFGPGTRLTVL.

This clone was recorded once. The CDR3 region has the DNA TGCGCCAGCAGCTCAGGGACTAGCGGGAAGAGGTATGAGCAGTTCTTC. Translated, it gives CASSSGTSGKRYEQFF. The genes are TRBV5-1 and TRBJ2-1, with 13 bases fitting TRBD2. The V gene's germline CDR1 is SGHRS and CDR2 YFSETQ. CDR3 length: 16 amino acids. V shed 3 bases and J 8 bases; nucleotides not matched to a gene: 8.

The V call is TRBV7-8, the J call TRBJ2-3; TRBD2 matches 15 bases. The trim removed 2 bases at V and 4 bases at J, leaving 1 base unmatched. This CDR3 spans 16 amino acids. Germline assignment: CDR1 SGHVS and CDR2 FQNEAQ. Written as DNA, the CDR3 is TGTGCCAGCAGCTTATGGACTAGCGGGGGGGCAGATACGCAGTATTTT. It translates to CASSLWTSGGADTQYF.

The chain carries TRBV5-1 and TRBJ2-3; TRBD2 matches 13 bases. This CDR3 contains 18 residues. V dropped 7 bases and J dropped 1; count of bases not matched to a gene: 12. Germline V gene data show CDR1 as SGHRS and CDR2 as YFSETQ. The CDR3 bases are TGCGCCAGCGCGTTACTAGCGGGGGGGCCTCGGCGCACAGATACGCAGTATTTT. Its protein product is CASALLAGGPRRTDTQYF.

A few counts support this clone. The CDR3 here is CSARSKSGTNEKLFF. Written as DNA, the CDR3 is TGCAGCGCAAGGTCAAAAAGCGGAACTAATGAAAAACTGTTTTTT. The chain joins TRBV29-1 to TRBJ1-4, with D unclear. The CDR3 length is 15 residues. CDR1 is SQVTM and CDR2 is ANQGSEA in the germline V gene. V lost 7 bases and J 1 base, leaving 16 bases between the germline ends. The complete variable domain, with remaining parts taken from reference TRBV29-1 and TRBJ1-4, reads SAVISQKPSRDICQRGTSLTIQCQVDSQVTMMFWYRQQPGQSLTLIATANQGSEATYESGFVIDKFPISRPNLTFSTLTVSNMSPEDSSIYLCSARSKSGTNEKLFFGSGTQLSVL.

The chain is built from TRBV30 and TRBJ1-2; D is possibly TRBD1 (5 bases). The V gene lost 8 bases and the J gene lost 6 bases, with 16 bases spanning the gap. CDR1 is GTSNPN, CDR2 SVGIG, per germline (reference sequence). This CDR3 is built from 12 residues. The CDR3 region is CAVRGGIDGYTF. The CDR3 DNA reads as TGTGCCGTACGGGGGGGGATCGATGGCTACACCTTC.

The rearrangement joins TRBV28 to TRBJ2-7; 7 bases match TRBD2. The V and J ends lost 8 bases and 0 bases, in that order; junction bases with no gene match: 4. CDR1 MDHEN and CDR2 SYDVKM come from the germline V gene. CDR3 length: 13 amino acids. CDR3 nucleotides: TGTGCCAGCGGGAGGGGCCGCTCCTACGAGCAGTACTTC. This translates into CASGRGRSYEQYF. The full variable domain, with the rest looked up from reference TRBV28 and TRBJ2-7, is DVKVTQSSRYLVKRTGEKVFLECVQDMDHENMFWYRQDPGLGLRLIYFSYDVKMKEKGDIPEGYSVSREKKERFSLILESASTNQTSMYLCASGRGRSYEQYFGPGTRLTVT.

The rearrangement uses TRBV27 and TRBJ2-7; 14 bases map to TRBD2. The CDR3 spans 14 residues. Germline CDR1 reads MNHEY; CDR2 reads SMNVEV (reference sequence). With 9 bases clipped from V and 3 bases from J, the junction kept 4 bases outside the gene matches. Here the CDR3 reads CASRTSGRNYEQYF. CDR3 nucleotides: TGTGCCAGTAGGACTAGCGGGAGGAACTACGAGCAGTACTTC.

The chain carries TRBV28 and TRBJ2-5, with a tentative D call TRBD2 (6 bases). CDR1 MDHEN and CDR2 SYDVKM come from the germline V gene. The CDR3 is 13 amino acids. V lost 6 bases to trimming and J lost 1 base, with 9 bases between them. The CDR3 loop reads CASSPGAQETQYF. In DNA form, the CDR3 reads TGTGCCAGCAGCCCGGGAGCCCAAGAGACCCAGTACTTC.

V gene TRBV5-4 combines with J gene TRBJ2-4, with 8 bases lining up with TRBD1. This CDR3 region has 14 residues. V was clipped by 0 bases and J by 7 bases; unmatched bases: 3. Germline assignment: CDR1 SGHNT and CDR2 YYREEE (reference sequence). The CDR3 region is CASSLGTGPNIQYF. CDR3 coding DNA: TGTGCCAGCAGCTTGGGGACAGGGCCTAACATTCAGTACTTC.

DNA for the CDR3: TGTGCCAGCAGCTTATCCCTGACAGGCGTGAACACTGAAGCTTTCTTT. Translation: CASSLSLTGVNTEAFF. The chain couples TRBV5-5 to TRBJ1-1; weak D call: TRBD1 (6 bases). Trimming shortened V by 2 bases and J by 0 bases, and 14 bases separated the two germline ends. The CDR3 extends over 16 amino acids. From germline, CDR1 is SGHKS and CDR2 YYEKEE (reference sequence).

V is TRBV28 and J is TRBJ1-1, with TRBD1 matching 7 bases. Germline V gives CDR1 MDHEN, CDR2 SYDVKM. This CDR3 contains 12 residues. Trimming at V came to 8 bases and at J to 10 bases, leaving 10 bases not matched to a gene. The DNA of the CDR3 is TGTGCCAGCCTGACAGGGCGCCTGGGAGCTTTCTTT. Protein: CASLTGRLGAFF.

The chain couples TRBV6-1 to TRBJ1-1; the D is unclear. The ends were cut back, 10 bases at V and 0 bases at J, with 6 bases in the middle. Germline V gene sequence: CDR1 MNHNS, CDR2 SASEGT. The CDR3 is made up of 11 amino acids. The CDR3, as DNA: TGTGCCATTAAAATGAACACTGAAGCTTTCTTT. Amino acid sequence: CAIKMNTEAFF.

V and J are TRBV15 and TRBJ2-5, with TRBD2 matching over 9 bases. This CDR3 is 17 amino acids long. The V segment lost 5 bases and the J segment 4 bases; nucleotides outside the gene matches: 14. Per germline, CDR1 LNHNV and CDR2 YYDKDF (reference sequence). The CDR3 sequence: CATSDYDGGRAGETQYF. In DNA, the CDR3 is TGTGCCACCAGCGACTACGACGGCGGGAGGGCGGGAGAGACCCAGTACTTC.

This rearrangement joins TRBV9 to TRBJ2-1, with D perhaps matching TRBD1 (5 bases). CDR3 length: 13 residues. CDR1 and CDR2 (germline): SGDLS, YYNGEE. V shed 9 bases and J shed 2 bases, with 12 bases lying between them. Written as DNA, the CDR3 is TGTGCCACAAGTCCAGGGACCTACAATGAGCAGTTCTTC. Its protein product is CATSPGTYNEQFF.

This clone has only a few counts. The CDR3 is CASSPGQGNYGYTF. As DNA, the CDR3 is TGCGCCAGCAGCCCGGGACAGGGGAACTATGGCTACACCTTC. This rearrangement joins TRBV5-1 to TRBJ1-2, with TRBD1 matching over 10 bases. CDR1 SGHRS and CDR2 YFSETQ come from the germline V gene. V gave up 4 bases and J gave up 2 bases; unmatched junction bases: 2. CDR3 length: 14 amino acids.

About this clone itself: Distinct nucleotide sequences in the sample also encode this CDR3. V and J are TRBV9 and TRBJ1-1, with D tentatively TRBD1 (6 bases). The CDR3 runs to 14 residues. V shed 5 bases and J shed 2 bases, with 13 bases lying between them. Germline V lookup: CDR1 SGDLS, CDR2 YYNGEE. The chain's CDR3 is CASSGGLPNTEAFF. The DNA of the CDR3 is TGTGCCAGCAGTGGGGGCCTCCCTAACACTGAAGCTTTCTTT.

This clone has a single count. This chain uses TRBV27 with TRBJ1-1; unclear D gene. Germline loops: CDR1 MNHEY, CDR2 SMNVEV (reference sequence). Trimming shortened V by 1 base and J by 3 bases, and 6 bases separated the two germline ends. The CDR3 is made up of 13 amino acids. The CDR3 region has the DNA TGTGCCAGCAGTTTATGGAGGGACACTGAAGCTTTCTTT. It encodes CASSLWRDTEAFF.

In DNA, the CDR3 is TGTGCCAGCAGCTTGGTCGGTTCCTACGAGCAGTACTTC. Protein sequence: CASSLVGSYEQYF. The J gene is TRBJ2-7, the V gene TRBV5-5; D remains unclear. The V gene lost 0 bases and the J gene lost 1 base, with 5 bases spanning the gap. Germline V CDR1 and CDR2: SGHKS, YYEKEE (reference sequence). This CDR3 comprises 13 residues. Supplemented by reference TRBV5-5 and TRBJ2-7, the full variable domain reads DAGVTQSPTHLIKTRGQQVTLRCSPISGHKSVSWYQQVLGQGPQFIFQYYEKEERGRGNFPDRFSARQFPNYSSELNVNALLLGDSALYLCASSLVGSYEQYFGPGTRLTVT.